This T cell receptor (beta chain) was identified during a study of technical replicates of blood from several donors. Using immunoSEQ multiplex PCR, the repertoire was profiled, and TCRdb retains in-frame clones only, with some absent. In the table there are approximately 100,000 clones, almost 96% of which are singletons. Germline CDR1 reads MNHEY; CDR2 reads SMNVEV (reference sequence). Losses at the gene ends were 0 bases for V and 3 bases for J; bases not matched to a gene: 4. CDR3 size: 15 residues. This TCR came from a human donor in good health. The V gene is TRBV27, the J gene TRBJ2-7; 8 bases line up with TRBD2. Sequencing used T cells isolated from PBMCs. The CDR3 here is CASSLSSGSFYEQYF. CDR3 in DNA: TGTGCCAGCAGTTTATCCAGCGGGAGTTTCTACGAGCAGTACTTC.